The rows below give T cell receptor beta chains drawn from one sample of a study of OX40 agonist ivuxolimab in advanced cancers. The protocol was immunoSEQ multiplex PCR, while the TCRdb copy is restricted to in-frame clones and leaves out a portion. Among tens of thousands of clones listed, around 86% were seen once. This sample comprised CD4+ or CD8+ T cells sorted from blood, obtained in a trial of the OX40 agonist ivuxolimab. These receptor sequences come from an adult with an advanced solid tumor such as melanoma, head and neck, liver or kidney cancer. The CDR3 runs from the conserved cysteine through the conserved F or W. D genes are given only for firm matches. Clone size is shown for a subset of rows, as once, few, many or a class of expanded clone.

clone_size d_call j_call v_call cdr3_nt cdr3_aa
NA NA TRBJ2-3 TRBV11-3 TGTGCCAGCAGCTTAGCGTTCGACAGGCGCAGCACAGATACGCAGTATTTT CASSLAFDRRSTDTQYF
NA TRBD2 TRBJ2-7 TRBV7-3 TGTGCCAGCAGCCCAAGCGGGAGGGCCGGGGAGCAGTACTTC CASSPSGRAGEQYF
NA TRBD1 TRBJ2-7 TRBV11-2 TGTGCCAGCAGCTTAGTTGGACAGGTCTACGAGCAGTACTTC CASSLVGQVYEQYF
NA TRBD2 TRBJ2-5 TRBV25-1 TGTGCCAGCAGTCCAAGAGCGGGCGCGGGGGGGACCCAGTACTTC CASSPRAGAGGTQYF
NA NA TRBJ2-1 TRBV7-6 TGTGCCAGCAGCTTAGAGGCGGCGGGACTCCCCTACAATGAGCAGTTCTTC CASSLEAAGLPYNEQFF
NA NA TRBJ2-3 TRBV11-2 TGTGCCAGCAGCTTAGATACGGCGGAAGATACGCAGTATTTT CASSLDTAEDTQYF
NA TRBD1 TRBJ1-4 TRBV27 TGTGCCAGCAGTTTAAGGGGGCGTGCTAATGAAAAACTGTTTTTT CASSLRGRANEKLFF
NA TRBD1 TRBJ2-1 TRBV7-9 TGTGCCAGCAGCATCCCCTCCGGGACAGAAAAATACAATGAGCAGTTCTTC CASSIPSGTEKYNEQFF
NA TRBD1 TRBJ2-7 TRBV4-1 TGCGCCAGCAGCCAAGACCCGGACAGGGACGAGCAGTACTTC CASSQDPDRDEQYF
few TRBD2 TRBJ2-1 TRBV5-1 TGCGCCAGCACCCCGGCGGGAGGATACAATGAGCAGTTCTTC CASTPAGGYNEQFF
NA NA TRBJ2-3 TRBV12-1 TGTGCCAGCAGCAAACAGCGTTCCAGCACAGATACGCAGTATTTT CASSKQRSSTDTQYF
few NA TRBJ2-1 TRBV7-8 TGTGCCAGCAGCCGGGCATCCTACAATGAGCAGTTCTTC CASSRASYNEQFF
once TRBD2 TRBJ2-7 TRBV19 TGTGCCAGTAGTATATCTAGCGGTTCGGGGGAGCAGTACTTC CASSISSGSGEQYF
NA TRBD1 TRBJ2-7 TRBV4-1 TGCGCCAGCAGCCAAGAACCCGGGACAGGCTACGAGCAGTACTTC CASSQEPGTGYEQYF
NA TRBD1 TRBJ2-2 TRBV6-1 TGTGCCAGTTTACCTTTACAGGGGATCGGGGAGCTGTTTTTT CASLPLQGIGELFF
NA NA TRBJ1-1 TRBV4-2 TGTGCCAGCAGCCAAGAAGTCCTGGTCACTGAAGCTTTCTTT CASSQEVLVTEAFF
NA NA TRBJ2-3 TRBV9 TGTGCCAGCAGCGTAGATGTCGGGAGCACAGATACGCAGTATTTT CASSVDVGSTDTQYF